The clone carrying this T cell receptor (beta chain) was seen once. Here immunoSEQ multiplex PCR was the method, and the copy in TCRdb shows in-frame clones only, minus some. The table shows fewer than 75,000 clones, with 70% to 90% occurring only once. This entry belongs to a study of blood T cell repertoires in COVID-19. V dropped 5 bases and J dropped 5 bases, with 9 bases sitting between them. The CDR3 is 12 amino acids. The germline V gene has CDR1 MDHEN and CDR2 SYDVKM. Sequences were obtained from peripheral blood. This sequence originates from a man in his 70s with acute or convalescent COVID-19. The chain links TRBV28 to TRBJ1-2; unclear D gene. CDR3 nucleotide sequence: TGTGCCAGCAGTCCAGGATCGTATGGCTACACCTTC. This gives the protein CASSPGSYGYTF.